Reported below is one T cell receptor beta chain. Its target is unknown. These data come from a study of T-cell memory formation after mild COVID-19. Across the whole study: Largely donor-specific sequence clusters came from a couple of donors. Findings and limits, study-wide: Specificity for SARS-CoV-2 was not confirmed among the second-wave clones peaking on day 37. Prior to infection, memory already included some responding clones, suggesting cross-reactive memory joined. Clones contracting over day 15 to 85 were CD4/CD8 balanced, with later expanders leaning CD4+.

Germline lookup yields CDR1 SGHAT and CDR2 FQNNGV. Trimming took 5 bases from V and 9 from J, leaving 4 bases between them. CDR3 length: 9 amino acids. MiXCR, applied by TCRdb to the 5' RACE reads, yields one record per CDR3 protein. The top ten clones hold 9% to 15% of a sample with approximately 480,000 distinct CDR3 sequences, about 20% of them seen once. Material for sequencing was PBMCs or a T cell subset sorted from them (not recorded which). This TCR was sampled from an adult woman who had mild COVID-19 (a few samples of this study predate the infection). Cell type and time point are not known. The chain combines TRBV11-2 with TRBJ1-1, with D unclear. CDR3 sequence: CASSPQAFF. The CDR3 DNA reads TGTGCCAGCAGCCCCCAAGCTTTCTTT.